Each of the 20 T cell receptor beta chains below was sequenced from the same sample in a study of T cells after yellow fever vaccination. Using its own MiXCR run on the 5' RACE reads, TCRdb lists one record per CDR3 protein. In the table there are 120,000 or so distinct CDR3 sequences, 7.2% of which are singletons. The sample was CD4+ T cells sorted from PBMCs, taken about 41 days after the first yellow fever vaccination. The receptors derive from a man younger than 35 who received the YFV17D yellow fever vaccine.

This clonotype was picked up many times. CDR3 sequence reads: CASSLGAAGGYTF. The CDR3 region has the DNA TGTGCCAGCAGTTTAGGAGCTGCGGGCGGCTACACCTTC. This chain connects TRBV12-3 or TRBV12-4 to TRBJ1-2, with D unresolved. V lost 1 base and J 8 bases, leaving 11 bases between the germline ends. The CDR3 consists of 13 residues.

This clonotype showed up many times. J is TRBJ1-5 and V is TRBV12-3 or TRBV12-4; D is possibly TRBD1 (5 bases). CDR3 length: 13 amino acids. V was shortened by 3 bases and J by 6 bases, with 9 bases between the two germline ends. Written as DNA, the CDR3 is TGTGCCAGCAGTTTTCCAGGGCTTCAGCCCCAGCATTTT. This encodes CASSFPGLQPQHF.

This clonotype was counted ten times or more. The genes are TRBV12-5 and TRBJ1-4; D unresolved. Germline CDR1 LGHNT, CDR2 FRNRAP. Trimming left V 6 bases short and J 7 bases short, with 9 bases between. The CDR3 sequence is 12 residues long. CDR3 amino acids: CASGPRSEKLFF. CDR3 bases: TGTGCTAGTGGCCCACGGAGTGAAAAACTGTTTTTT. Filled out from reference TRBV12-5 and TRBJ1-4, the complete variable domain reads DARVTQTPRHKVTEMGQEVTMRCQPILGHNTVFWYRQTMMQGLELLAYFRNRAPLDDSGMPKDRFSAEMPDATLATLKIQPSEPRDSAVYFCASGPRSEKLFFGSGTQLSVL.

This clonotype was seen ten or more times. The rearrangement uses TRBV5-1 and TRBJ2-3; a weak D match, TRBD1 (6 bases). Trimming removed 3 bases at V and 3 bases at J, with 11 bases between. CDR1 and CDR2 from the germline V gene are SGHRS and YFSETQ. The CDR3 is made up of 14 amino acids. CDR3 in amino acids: CASSWGPETDTQYF. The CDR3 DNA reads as TGCGCCAGCAGCTGGGGGCCCGAGACAGATACGCAGTATTTT.

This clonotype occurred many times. The chain's CDR3 is CASSLQGAGEETQYF. In nucleotides, the CDR3 is TGCGCCAGCAGCCTACAGGGGGCAGGCGAAGAGACCCAGTACTTC. The chain uses TRBV5-1 and TRBJ2-5; 9 bases line up with TRBD1. From germline, CDR1 is SGHRS and CDR2 YFSETQ. The CDR3 has 15 residues. The V gene end was trimmed by 4 bases and the J gene end by 3 bases; junction bases not matched to a gene: 7.

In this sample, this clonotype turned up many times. Here the CDR3 DNA reads TGTGCCAGCAGGAAGTCTAGCGGGGGGGACAATGAGCAGTTCTTC. Amino acids: CASRKSSGGDNEQFF. This chain connects TRBV2 to TRBJ2-1, with 12 bases identical to TRBD2. The V and J ends lost 6 bases and 5 bases, in that order; junction bases with no gene match: 5. The CDR3 is 15 amino acids. Germline V CDR1 and CDR2: SNHLY, FYNNEI.

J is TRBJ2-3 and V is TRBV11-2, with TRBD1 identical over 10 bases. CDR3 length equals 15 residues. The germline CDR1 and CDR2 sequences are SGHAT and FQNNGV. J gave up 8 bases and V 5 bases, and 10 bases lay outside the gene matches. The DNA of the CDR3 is TGTGCCAGCAGCCCCGGGGACAGGGGACCATTTACGCAGTATTTT. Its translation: CASSPGDRGPFTQYF.

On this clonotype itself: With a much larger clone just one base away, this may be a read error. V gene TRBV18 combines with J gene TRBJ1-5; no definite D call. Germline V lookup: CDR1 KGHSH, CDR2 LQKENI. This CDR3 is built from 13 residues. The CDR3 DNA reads TGTGCCAGCACACCGGACGAAAATCAGCCCCAGCATTTT. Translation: CASTPDENQPQHF.

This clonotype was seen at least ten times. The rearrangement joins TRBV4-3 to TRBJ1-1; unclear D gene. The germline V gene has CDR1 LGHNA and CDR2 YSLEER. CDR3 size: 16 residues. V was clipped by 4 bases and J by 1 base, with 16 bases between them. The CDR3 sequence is CASSPHPGLGNTEAFF. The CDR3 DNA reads TGCGCCAGCAGCCCACACCCCGGACTAGGGAACACTGAAGCTTTCTTT.

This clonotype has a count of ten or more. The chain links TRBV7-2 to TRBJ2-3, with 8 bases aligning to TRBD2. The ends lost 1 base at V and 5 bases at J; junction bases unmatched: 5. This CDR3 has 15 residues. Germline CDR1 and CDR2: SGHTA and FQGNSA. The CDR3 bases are TGTGCCAGCAGCTTAGTGGGACTAGGAGGAGATACGCAGTATTTT. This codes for CASSLVGLGGDTQYF.

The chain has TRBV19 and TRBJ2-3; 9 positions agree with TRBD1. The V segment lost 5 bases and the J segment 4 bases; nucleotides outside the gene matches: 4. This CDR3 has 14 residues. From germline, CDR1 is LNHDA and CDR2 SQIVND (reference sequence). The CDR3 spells CASSPGQGSDTQYF. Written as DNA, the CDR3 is TGTGCCAGTAGTCCGGGACAGGGATCAGATACGCAGTATTTT.

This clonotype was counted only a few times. The CDR3 bases are TGTGCCAGCAGCCCCGGGAATTCACCCCTCCACTTT. Translation: CASSPGNSPLHF. The V gene is TRBV7-8, the J gene TRBJ1-6; D ambiguous. The CDR3 spans 12 residues. V was shortened by 5 bases and J by 7 bases, with 6 bases between the two germline ends. From germline, CDR1 is SGHVS and CDR2 FQNEAQ.

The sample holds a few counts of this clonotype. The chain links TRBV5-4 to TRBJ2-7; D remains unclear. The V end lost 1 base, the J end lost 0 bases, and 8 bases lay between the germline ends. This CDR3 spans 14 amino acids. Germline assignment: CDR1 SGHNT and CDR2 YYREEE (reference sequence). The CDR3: CASSLSRSSYEQYV. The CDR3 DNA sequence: TGTGCCAGCAGCTTGTCGCGGAGCTCCTACGAGCAGTACGTC.

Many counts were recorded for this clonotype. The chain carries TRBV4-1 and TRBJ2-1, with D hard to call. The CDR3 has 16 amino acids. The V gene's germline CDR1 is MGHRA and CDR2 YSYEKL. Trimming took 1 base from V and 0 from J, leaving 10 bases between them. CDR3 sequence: CASSQARGSSYNEQFF. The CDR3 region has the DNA TGCGCCAGCAGCCAAGCTCGCGGAAGCTCCTACAATGAGCAGTTCTTC.

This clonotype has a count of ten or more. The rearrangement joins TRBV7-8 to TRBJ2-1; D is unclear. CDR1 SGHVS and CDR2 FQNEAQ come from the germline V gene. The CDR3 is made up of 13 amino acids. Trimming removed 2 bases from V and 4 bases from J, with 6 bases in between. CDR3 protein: CASSLNKYNEQFF. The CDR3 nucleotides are TGTGCCAGCAGCTTAAACAAATACAATGAGCAGTTCTTC.

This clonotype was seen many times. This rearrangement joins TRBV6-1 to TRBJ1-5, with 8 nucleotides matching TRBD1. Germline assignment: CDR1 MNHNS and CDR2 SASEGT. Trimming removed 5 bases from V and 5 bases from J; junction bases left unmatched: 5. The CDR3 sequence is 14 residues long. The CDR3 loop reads CASSQTGDHQPQHF. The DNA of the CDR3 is TGTGCCAGCAGTCAGACAGGGGACCATCAGCCCCAGCATTTT.

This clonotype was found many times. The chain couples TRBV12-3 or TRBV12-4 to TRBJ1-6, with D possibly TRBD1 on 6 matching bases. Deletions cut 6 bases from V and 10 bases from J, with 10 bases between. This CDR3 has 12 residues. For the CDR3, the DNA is TGTGCCAGCAGCCCCGGACAGTCACCCCTCCACTTT. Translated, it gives CASSPGQSPLHF.

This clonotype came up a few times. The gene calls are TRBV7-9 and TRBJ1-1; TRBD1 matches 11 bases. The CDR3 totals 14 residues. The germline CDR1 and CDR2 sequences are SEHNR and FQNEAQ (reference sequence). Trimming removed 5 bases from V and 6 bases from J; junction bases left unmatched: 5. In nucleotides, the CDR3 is TGTGCCAGCAGCATGGACAGGGGGCTCTCTGAAGCTTTCTTT. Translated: CASSMDRGLSEAFF.

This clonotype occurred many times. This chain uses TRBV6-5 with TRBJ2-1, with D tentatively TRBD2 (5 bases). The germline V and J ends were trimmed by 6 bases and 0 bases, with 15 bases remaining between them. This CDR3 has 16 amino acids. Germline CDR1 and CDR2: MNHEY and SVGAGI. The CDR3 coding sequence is TGTGCCAGCAGCCGCCGCCAGCGGCGCTCCTACAATGAGCAGTTCTTC. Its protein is CASSRRQRRSYNEQFF.

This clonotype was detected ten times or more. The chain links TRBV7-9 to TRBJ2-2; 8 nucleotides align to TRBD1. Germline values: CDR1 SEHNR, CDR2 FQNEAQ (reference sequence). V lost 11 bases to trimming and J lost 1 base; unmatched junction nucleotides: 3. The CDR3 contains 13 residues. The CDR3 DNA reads TGTGCCTCCGGGACAGGGAACACCGGGGAGCTGTTTTTT. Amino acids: CASGTGNTGELFF.